A selection of T cell receptor beta chains follows, all from one sample in a study of shared clonotypes between healthy human individuals. Produced via immunoSEQ multiplex PCR; TCRdb's table is partial and in-frame only. Seen here are 550,000 to 750,000 clones, about 91% observed once, and the top ten hold about 24%. The source material was naive CD8+ T cells sorted from blood. The receptors shown here come from a man aged 25 to 40 in good health. CDR3s include the opening cysteine and the closing phenylalanine or tryptophan. Fields, in order: J gene, D gene, clone size, CDR3 length, V gene, CDR3 protein, CDR3 DNA. D genes are given only for firm matches. The size field is filled for only some rows; it gives once, few, many or a size class.

j_call: TRBJ2-7; d_call: TRBD1; clone_size: few; cdr3_length: 14; v_call: TRBV7-8; cdr3_aa: CASSYRQGAYEQYF; cdr3_nt: TGTGCCAGCAGCTACAGACAGGGGGCCTACGAGCAGTACTTC
j_call: TRBJ1-2; d_call: TRBD1; clone_size: .; cdr3_length: 15; v_call: TRBV6-6; cdr3_aa: CASSLMDRAEYGYTF; cdr3_nt: TGTGCCAGCAGTTTAATGGACAGGGCGGAGTATGGCTACACCTTC
j_call: TRBJ2-7; d_call: .; clone_size: .; cdr3_length: 15; v_call: TRBV4-1; cdr3_aa: CASSQVFYATYEQYF; cdr3_nt: TGCGCCAGCAGCCAAGTTTTCTACGCAACCTACGAGCAGTACTTC
j_call: TRBJ2-7; d_call: TRBD2; clone_size: .; cdr3_length: 15; v_call: TRBV6-1; cdr3_aa: CASSELAGSSYEQYF; cdr3_nt: TGTGCCAGCAGTGAACTAGCGGGAAGCTCCTACGAGCAGTACTTC
j_call: TRBJ2-1; d_call: TRBD2; clone_size: .; cdr3_length: 16; v_call: TRBV15; cdr3_aa: CATSRGKRGTYNEQFF; cdr3_nt: TGTGCCACCAGCAGAGGGAAGCGGGGGACCTACAATGAGCAGTTCTTC
j_call: TRBJ2-7; d_call: TRBD1; clone_size: .; cdr3_length: 17; v_call: TRBV11-1; cdr3_aa: CASRIGVGTDTSYEQYF; cdr3_nt: TGTGCCAGCAGAATAGGGGTTGGGACAGACACTTCCTACGAGCAGTACTTC
j_call: TRBJ2-7; d_call: .; clone_size: .; cdr3_length: 14; v_call: TRBV9; cdr3_aa: CASSAWGDSYEQYF; cdr3_nt: TGTGCCAGCAGCGCCTGGGGGGACTCCTACGAGCAGTACTTC
j_call: TRBJ2-3; d_call: TRBD2; clone_size: .; cdr3_length: 16; v_call: TRBV27; cdr3_aa: CASSPGLAGGPRTQYF; cdr3_nt: TGTGCCAGCAGTCCCGGACTAGCGGGAGGGCCCCGTACGCAGTATTTT
j_call: TRBJ2-3; d_call: TRBD2; clone_size: .; cdr3_length: 21; v_call: TRBV9; cdr3_aa: CASSEIGLAGATLTSTDTQYF; cdr3_nt: TGTGCCAGCAGCGAAATAGGACTAGCGGGAGCGACCTTAACTAGCACAGATACGCAGTATTTT
j_call: TRBJ2-7; d_call: .; clone_size: few; cdr3_length: 12; v_call: TRBV5-5; cdr3_aa: CASSPGGGEQYF; cdr3_nt: TGTGCCAGCAGCCCAGGAGGGGGGGAGCAGTACTTC
j_call: TRBJ1-1; d_call: TRBD1; clone_size: .; cdr3_length: 15; v_call: TRBV5-1; cdr3_aa: CASSLEGGEGNEAFF; cdr3_nt: TGCGCCAGCAGCTTGGAAGGGGGCGAGGGTAATGAAGCTTTCTTT
j_call: TRBJ2-7; d_call: .; clone_size: .; cdr3_length: 16; v_call: TRBV18; cdr3_aa: CASSPPPFRNSYEQYF; cdr3_nt: TGTGCCAGCTCACCACCCCCGTTCCGTAACTCCTACGAGCAGTACTTC
j_call: TRBJ2-7; d_call: .; clone_size: .; cdr3_length: 13; v_call: TRBV6-6; cdr3_aa: CASRLTQGYEQYF; cdr3_nt: TGTGCCAGCAGGCTTACACAGGGCTACGAGCAGTACTTC
j_call: TRBJ2-7; d_call: TRBD2; clone_size: .; cdr3_length: 15; v_call: TRBV5-6; cdr3_aa: CASSLHGTSTYEQYF; cdr3_nt: TGTGCCAGCAGCTTGCATGGGACTAGCACCTACGAGCAGTACTTC
j_call: TRBJ1-5; d_call: TRBD1; clone_size: .; cdr3_length: 14; v_call: TRBV7-9; cdr3_aa: CASSSGQGAQPQHF; cdr3_nt: TGTGCCAGCAGCTCAGGACAGGGGGCTCAGCCCCAGCATTTT
j_call: TRBJ2-3; d_call: TRBD2; clone_size: .; cdr3_length: 15; v_call: TRBV6-1; cdr3_aa: CASSDLAGRTDTQYF; cdr3_nt: TGTGCCAGCAGTGATCTAGCGGGTAGAACAGATACGCAGTATTTT
j_call: TRBJ2-3; d_call: TRBD2; clone_size: .; cdr3_length: 15; v_call: TRBV7-6; cdr3_aa: CASSSASGASDTQYF; cdr3_nt: TGTGCCAGCAGCTCCGCCAGCGGGGCTTCCGATACGCAGTATTTT
j_call: TRBJ1-4; d_call: TRBD1; clone_size: .; cdr3_length: 14; v_call: TRBV7-9; cdr3_aa: CASSLTRGGEKLFF; cdr3_nt: TGTGCCAGCAGCCTAACCAGGGGGGGTGAAAAACTGTTTTTT
j_call: TRBJ2-2; d_call: .; clone_size: once; cdr3_length: 12; v_call: TRBV28; cdr3_aa: CASTSPPGELFF; cdr3_nt: TGTGCCAGCACCTCTCCCCCCGGGGAGCTGTTTTTT
j_call: TRBJ2-5; d_call: .; clone_size: once; cdr3_length: 13; v_call: TRBV30; cdr3_aa: CAWGRQTQETQYF; cdr3_nt: TGTGCCTGGGGTCGACAGACCCAAGAGACCCAGTACTTC
j_call: TRBJ1-5; d_call: .; clone_size: .; cdr3_length: 17; v_call: TRBV4-1; cdr3_aa: CASSQDASGLGNQPQHF; cdr3_nt: TGCGCCAGCAGCCAAGATGCGAGCGGGCTGGGCAATCAGCCCCAGCATTTT
j_call: TRBJ2-7; d_call: TRBD2; clone_size: .; cdr3_length: 14; v_call: TRBV5-4; cdr3_aa: CASIGASGSHEQYF; cdr3_nt: TGTGCCAGCATCGGGGCTAGCGGGAGTCACGAGCAGTACTTC
j_call: TRBJ1-5; d_call: TRBD1; clone_size: .; cdr3_length: 17; v_call: TRBV28; cdr3_aa: CASSRNQGAPYNQPQHF; cdr3_nt: TGTGCCAGCAGTCGGAATCAGGGGGCGCCCTACAATCAGCCCCAGCATTTT
j_call: TRBJ2-1; d_call: .; clone_size: .; cdr3_length: 15; v_call: TRBV4-3; cdr3_aa: CASSQERLSWDEQFF; cdr3_nt: TGCGCCAGCAGCCAAGAACGACTTAGCTGGGATGAGCAGTTCTTC
j_call: TRBJ2-7; d_call: TRBD1; clone_size: .; cdr3_length: 18; v_call: TRBV4-1; cdr3_aa: CASSQVIFPEQGVNEQYF; cdr3_nt: TGCGCCAGCAGCCAAGTCATTTTCCCGGAACAGGGGGTGAACGAGCAGTACTTC
j_call: TRBJ2-1; d_call: TRBD1; clone_size: .; cdr3_length: 17; v_call: TRBV5-1; cdr3_aa: CASSWNRQGRSYNEQFF; cdr3_nt: TGCGCCAGCAGCTGGAACCGACAGGGCCGCTCCTACAATGAGCAGTTCTTC
j_call: TRBJ1-4; d_call: TRBD1; clone_size: .; cdr3_length: 16; v_call: TRBV2; cdr3_aa: CASKETWDSWNEKLFF; cdr3_nt: TGTGCCAGCAAAGAGACTTGGGACAGTTGGAATGAAAAACTGTTTTTT
j_call: TRBJ2-1; d_call: TRBD2; clone_size: .; cdr3_length: 22; v_call: TRBV7-6; cdr3_aa: CASSFPEGLAGGSSSSYNEQFF; cdr3_nt: TGTGCCAGCAGCTTTCCAGAAGGACTAGCGGGAGGGTCAAGTAGCTCCTACAATGAGCAGTTCTTC
j_call: TRBJ2-3; d_call: .; clone_size: .; cdr3_length: 14; v_call: TRBV5-6; cdr3_aa: CASSPPTGTDTQYF; cdr3_nt: TGTGCCAGCAGCCCCCCCACGGGTACAGATACGCAGTATTTT
j_call: TRBJ2-7; d_call: TRBD1; clone_size: .; cdr3_length: 14; v_call: TRBV13; cdr3_aa: CASSPGTGSYEQYF; cdr3_nt: TGTGCCAGCAGCCCCGGGACAGGGTCCTACGAGCAGTACTTC
j_call: TRBJ2-7; d_call: TRBD2; clone_size: .; cdr3_length: 16; v_call: TRBV7-6; cdr3_aa: CASSGLAGQVPYEQYF; cdr3_nt: TGTGCCAGCAGCGGACTAGCGGGACAGGTCCCCTACGAGCAGTACTTC
j_call: TRBJ1-1; d_call: .; clone_size: .; cdr3_length: 11; v_call: TRBV6-5; cdr3_aa: CASKGGNEAFF; cdr3_nt: TGTGCCAGCAAAGGGGGAAATGAAGCTTTCTTT
j_call: TRBJ1-4; d_call: .; clone_size: .; cdr3_length: 14; v_call: TRBV28; cdr3_aa: CASSSGTSSEKLFF; cdr3_nt: TGTGCCAGCAGTTCCGGGACCTCCAGTGAAAAACTGTTTTTT
j_call: TRBJ2-7; d_call: .; clone_size: .; cdr3_length: 15; v_call: TRBV30; cdr3_aa: CAWSVELFRGYEQYF; cdr3_nt: TGTGCCTGGAGTGTAGAGCTTTTCCGAGGCTACGAGCAGTACTTC
j_call: TRBJ2-6; d_call: TRBD1; clone_size: .; cdr3_length: 19; v_call: TRBV7-9; cdr3_aa: CASSLAKGQGSSGANVLTF; cdr3_nt: TGTGCCAGCAGCTTAGCGAAGGGACAGGGATCCTCTGGGGCCAACGTCCTGACTTTC
j_call: TRBJ2-7; d_call: .; clone_size: .; cdr3_length: 13; v_call: TRBV11-2; cdr3_aa: CASSLSPPYEQYF; cdr3_nt: TGTGCCAGCAGCTTAAGCCCTCCCTACGAGCAGTACTTC
j_call: TRBJ2-1; d_call: TRBD2; clone_size: .; cdr3_length: 19; v_call: TRBV29-1; cdr3_aa: CSVEEGLAGGPDGYNEQFF; cdr3_nt: TGCAGCGTTGAAGAAGGACTAGCGGGAGGGCCAGATGGCTACAATGAGCAGTTCTTC
j_call: TRBJ2-1; d_call: TRBD1; clone_size: .; cdr3_length: 13; v_call: TRBV2; cdr3_aa: CASGLQGWHEQFF; cdr3_nt: TGTGCCAGCGGGCTACAGGGGTGGCATGAGCAGTTCTTC
j_call: TRBJ2-7; d_call: TRBD1; clone_size: .; cdr3_length: 13; v_call: TRBV10-3; cdr3_aa: CAITTGEWDEQYF; cdr3_nt: TGTGCCATCACGACAGGGGAGTGGGACGAGCAGTACTTC
j_call: TRBJ2-1; d_call: .; clone_size: .; cdr3_length: 16; v_call: TRBV11-2; cdr3_aa: CASSLAGTVSYNEQFF; cdr3_nt: TGTGCCAGCAGCTTAGCTGGAACAGTCTCCTACAATGAGCAGTTCTTC
j_call: TRBJ1-1; d_call: .; clone_size: .; cdr3_length: 13; v_call: TRBV18; cdr3_aa: CASSPVTNTEAFF; cdr3_nt: TGTGCCAGCTCACCAGTTACGAACACTGAAGCTTTCTTT
j_call: TRBJ2-7; d_call: TRBD1; clone_size: .; cdr3_length: 15; v_call: TRBV5-4; cdr3_aa: CASSLYGTGTHEQYF; cdr3_nt: TGTGCCAGCAGCTTGTACGGGACAGGGACGCACGAGCAGTACTTC
j_call: TRBJ2-1; d_call: TRBD1; clone_size: .; cdr3_length: 16; v_call: TRBV7-9; cdr3_aa: CASSTRDRELYNEQFF; cdr3_nt: TGTGCCAGCAGCACAAGGGACAGGGAGCTATACAATGAGCAGTTCTTC
j_call: TRBJ2-3; d_call: TRBD2; clone_size: .; cdr3_length: 15; v_call: TRBV11-2; cdr3_aa: CASSLTAGDTDTQYF; cdr3_nt: TGTGCCAGCAGCTTAACAGCGGGAGACACAGATACGCAGTATTTT
j_call: TRBJ2-7; d_call: .; clone_size: .; cdr3_length: 14; v_call: TRBV28; cdr3_aa: CASSHRDPRDEQYF; cdr3_nt: TGTGCCAGCAGTCACCGGGACCCCCGGGACGAGCAGTACTTC
j_call: TRBJ2-6; d_call: .; clone_size: .; cdr3_length: 17; v_call: TRBV10-3; cdr3_aa: CAISESLGGSGANVLTF; cdr3_nt: TGTGCCATCAGTGAGTCGCTTGGGGGCTCTGGGGCCAACGTCCTGACTTTC
j_call: TRBJ2-1; d_call: TRBD1; clone_size: .; cdr3_length: 15; v_call: TRBV4-1; cdr3_aa: CASSQPGQIYNEQFF; cdr3_nt: TGCGCCAGCAGCCAACCGGGACAGATCTACAATGAGCAGTTCTTC
j_call: TRBJ2-3; d_call: TRBD2; clone_size: .; cdr3_length: 16; v_call: TRBV28; cdr3_aa: CASTPGLAGGTDTQYF; cdr3_nt: TGTGCCAGCACCCCCGGACTAGCGGGAGGGACAGATACGCAGTATTTT
j_call: TRBJ2-2; d_call: TRBD1; clone_size: .; cdr3_length: 15; v_call: TRBV18; cdr3_aa: CASSPGQGATGELFF; cdr3_nt: TGTGCCAGCTCACCGGGACAGGGGGCTACCGGGGAGCTGTTTTTT
j_call: TRBJ2-7; d_call: .; clone_size: .; cdr3_length: 15; v_call: TRBV10-3; cdr3_aa: CAISDMLGSSYEQYF; cdr3_nt: TGTGCCATCAGTGACATGCTGGGTAGCTCCTACGAGCAGTACTTC
j_call: TRBJ2-1; d_call: TRBD2; clone_size: .; cdr3_length: 17; v_call: TRBV4-3; cdr3_aa: CASSQDLAGGSYNEQFF; cdr3_nt: TGCGCCAGCAGCCAAGACTTAGCGGGAGGGTCCTACAATGAGCAGTTCTTC
j_call: TRBJ2-3; d_call: .; clone_size: .; cdr3_length: 16; v_call: TRBV7-6; cdr3_aa: CASSRTGKALTDTQYF; cdr3_nt: TGTGCCAGCAGCAGAACAGGGAAGGCTCTGACAGATACGCAGTATTTT
j_call: TRBJ1-2; d_call: .; clone_size: .; cdr3_length: 16; v_call: TRBV7-9; cdr3_aa: CASSTLFRQTNYGYTF; cdr3_nt: TGTGCCAGCAGCACACTATTCCGACAGACCAACTATGGCTACACCTTC
j_call: TRBJ2-3; d_call: TRBD2; clone_size: .; cdr3_length: 17; v_call: TRBV7-9; cdr3_aa: CASSFPRLAVSKDTQYF; cdr3_nt: TGTGCCAGCAGCTTCCCAAGACTAGCGGTATCAAAAGATACGCAGTATTTT
j_call: TRBJ2-3; d_call: TRBD2; clone_size: .; cdr3_length: 15; v_call: TRBV9; cdr3_aa: CASGTSGIRADTQYF; cdr3_nt: TGTGCCAGCGGGACTAGCGGGATCAGGGCAGATACGCAGTATTTT
j_call: TRBJ2-1; d_call: .; clone_size: .; cdr3_length: 13; v_call: TRBV4-1; cdr3_aa: CASTGDSYNEQFF; cdr3_nt: TGCGCCAGCACCGGCGACTCCTACAATGAGCAGTTCTTC
j_call: TRBJ2-1; d_call: .; clone_size: .; cdr3_length: 16; v_call: TRBV6-6; cdr3_aa: CASSSTGVGENNEQFF; cdr3_nt: TGTGCCAGCAGCTCAACAGGAGTCGGAGAAAACAATGAGCAGTTCTTC